This T cell receptor beta chain emerged from a study of blood T cell repertoires in COVID-19. About the research overall: Sources were T cells, B-cell-depleted T cells, or PBMCs; the material itself was cDNA or gDNA.

Source study methods: Nucleated cell counts were estimated from reference gene primer amplification. Sequencing was performed with immunoSEQ multiplex PCR; in TCRdb, only in-frame clones are kept and a portion is missing. That table furnishes V, J and clone size, whereas the DNA furnished D and trimming. The sample shows 140,000 to 150,000 clones, 80% to 90% of them seen only once. Germline V gene data show CDR1 as MNHEY and CDR2 as SVGEGT. Trimming removed 6 bases from V and 0 bases from J; junction bases left unmatched: 11. This CDR3 is built from 16 residues. In assigning cohorts, the study relied on participant-reported clinical history.

The receptor was isolated from a man aged 55 to 70 who had recovered from COVID-19. The chain recombines TRBV6-2 or TRBV6-3 with TRBJ2-7; 7 bases are a match to TRBD2. The material sequenced was PBMCs or T cells enriched from blood (not recorded which). CDR3 in DNA: TGTGCCAGCAGCCCTTCTGACGGGGGGTCCTCCTACGAGCAGTACTTC. Its translation: CASSPSDGGSSYEQYF.